One T cell receptor (beta chain) is described in this entry. Antigen unknown. The data are from a study of beta chain features in type 1 diabetes. CDR3 length equals 15 residues. The V gene lost 6 bases and the J gene lost 2 bases, with 17 bases spanning the gap. Germline V gene data show CDR1 as MNHEY and CDR2 as SMNVEV (reference sequence). Every bit of the isolated RNA underwent reverse transcription, so sequencing read expressed TCRB transcripts. Using immunoSEQ multiplex PCR, the repertoire was profiled, and TCRdb retains in-frame clones only, with some absent. This repertoire shows 300,000 to 350,000 clones, around 7.6% found once; its top ten account for less than 0.45%. Findings of the study overall: VDJ junctions in type 1 diabetes patients carried more deletions and fewer insertions. Unsettled here was the matter of whether HLA type influences TCRB rearrangement. A cDNA-based sequencing approach could over-represent cells with high TCR expression.

The sequencing input was central memory CD4+ T cells from blood. The genes are TRBV27 and TRBJ2-7, with D perhaps matching TRBD2 (6 bases). The receptor was derived from a woman aged 18-29 years in good health. CDR3 DNA: TGTGCCAGCAGATGGAGCGGGCGGGATACCTACGAGCAGTACTTC. Residues: CASRWSGRDTYEQYF.